This is a list of T cell receptor beta chains from one sample in a study of T cells after yellow fever vaccination. TCRdb itself ran the 5' RACE reads through MiXCR, one entry per CDR3 protein. Here the sample spans 450,000 to 550,000 distinct CDR3 sequences, around a fifth being singletons. The sequencing here drew on PBMCs, taken roughly 23 days after the first yellow fever vaccination. The receptors were gathered from a man aged 18 to 29 who received the YFV17D yellow fever vaccine. The CDR3 runs from the conserved cysteine through the conserved F or W. The order of the fields is CDR3 protein, V gene, J gene.

CDR3: CASRGGGSPGPNIQYF; V: TRBV19; J: TRBJ2-4
CDR3: CASSEGADPSTDTQYF; V: TRBV6-4; J: TRBJ2-3
CDR3: CASSLEGEDTDTQYF; V: TRBV11-1; J: TRBJ2-3
CDR3: CATKHRDTFNYGYTF; V: TRBV15; J: TRBJ1-2
CDR3: CASEGGPTGYTF; V: TRBV2; J: TRBJ1-2
CDR3: CASSYSRPGSAGNTIYF; V: TRBV6-5; J: TRBJ1-3
CDR3: CASSTGGGTDTQYF; V: TRBV12-3/TRBV12-4; J: TRBJ2-3
CDR3: CASSRHTSGGTDNEQFF; V: TRBV6-1; J: TRBJ2-1
CDR3: CASSGDSQETQYF; V: TRBV5-6; J: TRBJ2-5
CDR3: CASSSSAGGLTDTQYF; V: TRBV5-1; J: TRBJ2-3
CDR3: CASSQGGNTQYF; V: TRBV7-2; J: TRBJ2-3
CDR3: CASSFGRIYNSPLHF; V: TRBV12-3/TRBV12-4; J: TRBJ1-6
CDR3: CASSGDWNEQFF; V: TRBV7-3; J: TRBJ2-1
CDR3: CATSQGQPQETQYF; V: TRBV28; J: TRBJ2-5
CDR3: CASSLGDRGVTQYF; V: TRBV5-1; J: TRBJ2-5
CDR3: CASSTYSGTGNEKLFF; V: TRBV19; J: TRBJ1-4
CDR3: CASSLRTDPRNTEAFF; V: TRBV7-8; J: TRBJ1-1
CDR3: CASRSTRRVWQPQHF; V: TRBV6-2/TRBV6-3; J: TRBJ1-5
CDR3: CASSFEWGYF; V: TRBV9; J: TRBJ2-7
CDR3: CASSSQVISGNTIYF; V: TRBV12-3/TRBV12-4; J: TRBJ1-3
CDR3: CASTIVAGSSKSPLHF; V: TRBV12-3/TRBV12-4; J: TRBJ1-6
CDR3: CSVSPGSQETQYF; V: TRBV29-1; J: TRBJ2-5
CDR3: CAWNGGDYEQYF; V: TRBV30; J: TRBJ2-7
CDR3: CASSQRAPQETQYF; V: TRBV7-8; J: TRBJ2-5
CDR3: CASSADRGNRYEQYF; V: TRBV7-2; J: TRBJ2-7
CDR3: CASRREGSSSYNEQFF; V: TRBV5-1; J: TRBJ2-1
CDR3: CASSPGTTSTDTQYF; V: TRBV7-9; J: TRBJ2-3
CDR3: CSVVLGVNQPQHF; V: TRBV29-1; J: TRBJ1-5
CDR3: CASSISARSSYEQYF; V: TRBV19; J: TRBJ2-7
CDR3: CAWSLRGAISYNEQFF; V: TRBV30; J: TRBJ2-1
CDR3: CASSVGSGELFF; V: TRBV6-1; J: TRBJ2-2
CDR3: CASSQEWSGGTQETQYF; V: TRBV4-2; J: TRBJ2-5
CDR3: CASRRGSFYNEQFF; V: TRBV7-9; J: TRBJ2-1
CDR3: CASSIMGETQYF; V: TRBV19; J: TRBJ2-5
CDR3: CSAVSGGMNTEAFF; V: TRBV20-1; J: TRBJ1-1
CDR3: CASSYSLIEAFF; V: TRBV6-6; J: TRBJ1-1
CDR3: CSAREGYGGATEAFF; V: TRBV20-1; J: TRBJ1-1
CDR3: CASSSSLLAGGQETQYF; V: TRBV7-8; J: TRBJ2-5
CDR3: CASSLSTANLGGYTF; V: TRBV7-9; J: TRBJ1-2
CDR3: CASRAGAEGSDEQFF; V: TRBV7-2; J: TRBJ2-1
CDR3: CASSPRWDYEQYF; V: TRBV7-2; J: TRBJ2-7
CDR3: CASSIGASGAQETQYF; V: TRBV19; J: TRBJ2-5
CDR3: CASSLALAPEQYF; V: TRBV7-2; J: TRBJ2-7
CDR3: CSAREASAANYGYTF; V: TRBV20-1; J: TRBJ1-2
CDR3: CASSQYSAIPGELFF; V: TRBV4-3; J: TRBJ2-2
CDR3: CSVDRAYTEAFF; V: TRBV29-1; J: TRBJ1-1
CDR3: CASSLLVDGSSLFTQYF; V: TRBV7-2; J: TRBJ2-3
CDR3: CATSDLGQGRNQPQHF; V: TRBV24-1; J: TRBJ1-5
CDR3: CATSDSEGLAGDRNTQYF; V: TRBV24-1; J: TRBJ2-3
CDR3: CASSSLWTSTSAGELFF; V: TRBV7-9; J: TRBJ2-2
CDR3: CSARQPGLYANTGELFF; V: TRBV20-1; J: TRBJ2-2
CDR3: CASSFPPGANQETQYF; V: TRBV7-9; J: TRBJ2-5
CDR3: CASSQPGLGTGELFF; V: TRBV3-1; J: TRBJ2-2
CDR3: CASRRGEDEKLFF; V: TRBV5-5; J: TRBJ1-4
CDR3: CASSRGDRGSQETQYF; V: TRBV4-2; J: TRBJ2-5
CDR3: CASSFFSGPGETQYF; V: TRBV27; J: TRBJ2-5
CDR3: CASSGLGRGVSYEQYF; V: TRBV6-2/TRBV6-3; J: TRBJ2-7
CDR3: CASSLDSTPWSSPLHF; V: TRBV7-3; J: TRBJ1-6
CDR3: CASSLIGGGGDTF; V: TRBV5-4; J: TRBJ1-2